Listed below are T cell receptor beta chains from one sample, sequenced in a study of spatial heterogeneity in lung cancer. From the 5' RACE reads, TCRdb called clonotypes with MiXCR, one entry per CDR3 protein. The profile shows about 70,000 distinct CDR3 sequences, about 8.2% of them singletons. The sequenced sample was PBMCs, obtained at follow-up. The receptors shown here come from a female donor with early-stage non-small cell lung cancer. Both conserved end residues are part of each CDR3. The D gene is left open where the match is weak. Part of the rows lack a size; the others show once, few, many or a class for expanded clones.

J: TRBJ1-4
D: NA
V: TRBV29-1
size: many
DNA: TGCAGCGCCTTATCGAGACTCGAGGGACCCACCCTCGGGTATGAAAAACTGTTTTTT
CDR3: CSALSRLEGPTLGYEKLFF

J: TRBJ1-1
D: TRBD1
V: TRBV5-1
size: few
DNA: TGCGCCAGCAGCCTAGGACAGGGAAGGACTGAAGCTTTCTTT
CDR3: CASSLGQGRTEAFF

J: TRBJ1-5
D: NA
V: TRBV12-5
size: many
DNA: TGTGCTAGTGGTTTGGGGGCGATGTCTAGCAATCAGCCCCAGCATTTT
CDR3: CASGLGAMSSNQPQHF

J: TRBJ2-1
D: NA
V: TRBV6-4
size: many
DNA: TGTGCCAGCAGCCTGAACTTAGGGGATGAGCAGTTCTTC
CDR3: CASSLNLGDEQFF

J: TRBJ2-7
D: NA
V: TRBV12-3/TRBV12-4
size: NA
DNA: TGTGCCAGCAGTTTAGGAAGGGTGAGCTCCTACGAGCAGTACTTC
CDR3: CASSLGRVSSYEQYF

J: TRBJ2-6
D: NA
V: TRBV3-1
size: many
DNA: TGTGCCAGCAGCCAAGTCGACTTTGCCAACGTCCTGACTTTC
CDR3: CASSQVDFANVLTF

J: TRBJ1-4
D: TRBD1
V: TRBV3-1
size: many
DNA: TGTGCCAGCAGCCGGGCCCAGGGGGCAGTTGATGAAAAACTGTTTTTT
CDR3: CASSRAQGAVDEKLFF

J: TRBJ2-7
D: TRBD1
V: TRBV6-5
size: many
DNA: TGTGCCAGCAGTCGCGACAGGGGGCAAAAGTACTTC
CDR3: CASSRDRGQKYF

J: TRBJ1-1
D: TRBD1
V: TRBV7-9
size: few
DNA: TGTGCCAGCAGCTTAGCGCAGGGGGCTGAAGCTTTCTTT
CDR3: CASSLAQGAEAFF

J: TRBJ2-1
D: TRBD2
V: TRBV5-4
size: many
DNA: TGTGCCAGCAGCACGCGACTAGCGGGAGTAAATGAGCAGTTCTTC
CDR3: CASSTRLAGVNEQFF

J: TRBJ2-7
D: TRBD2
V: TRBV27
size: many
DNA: TGTGCCAGCAGTACCGGGAGGGTGTTCGAGCAGTACTTC
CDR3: CASSTGRVFEQYF